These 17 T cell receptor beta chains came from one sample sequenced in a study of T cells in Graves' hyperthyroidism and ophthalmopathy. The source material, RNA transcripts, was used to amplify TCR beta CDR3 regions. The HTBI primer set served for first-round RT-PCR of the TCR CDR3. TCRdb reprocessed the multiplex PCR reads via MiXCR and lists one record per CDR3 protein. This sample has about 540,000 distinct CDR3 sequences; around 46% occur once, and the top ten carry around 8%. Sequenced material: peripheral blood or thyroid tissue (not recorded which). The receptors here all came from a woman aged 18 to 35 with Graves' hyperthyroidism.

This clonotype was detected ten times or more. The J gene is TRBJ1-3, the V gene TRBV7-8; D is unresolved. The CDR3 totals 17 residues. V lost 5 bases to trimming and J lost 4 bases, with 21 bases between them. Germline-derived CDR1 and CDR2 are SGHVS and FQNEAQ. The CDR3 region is CASSVKPAGGGGNTIYF. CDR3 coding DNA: TGTGCCAGCAGCGTCAAACCCGCGGGTGGTGGCGGAAACACCATATATTTT.

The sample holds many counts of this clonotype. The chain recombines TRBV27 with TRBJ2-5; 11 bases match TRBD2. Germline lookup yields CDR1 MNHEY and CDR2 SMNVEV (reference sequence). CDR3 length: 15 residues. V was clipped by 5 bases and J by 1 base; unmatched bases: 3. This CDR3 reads CASSGLAGTQETQYF. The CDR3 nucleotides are TGTGCCAGCAGTGGACTAGCGGGCACCCAAGAGACCCAGTACTTC.

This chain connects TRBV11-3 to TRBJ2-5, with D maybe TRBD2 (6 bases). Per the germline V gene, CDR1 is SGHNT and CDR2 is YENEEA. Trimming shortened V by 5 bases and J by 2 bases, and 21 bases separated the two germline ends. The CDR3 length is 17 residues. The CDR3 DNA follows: TGTGCCAGCAGCCAACCGGGGCGCGCGGGGCCACAAGAGACCCAGTACTTC. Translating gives CASSQPGRAGPQETQYF.

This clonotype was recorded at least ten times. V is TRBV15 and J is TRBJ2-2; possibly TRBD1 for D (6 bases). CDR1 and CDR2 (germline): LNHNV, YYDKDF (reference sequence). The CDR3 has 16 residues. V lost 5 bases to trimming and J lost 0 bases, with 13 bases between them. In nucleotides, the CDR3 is TGTGCCACCAGCCCAACACAGGGAACGAACACCGGGGAGCTGTTTTTT. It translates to CATSPTQGTNTGELFF.

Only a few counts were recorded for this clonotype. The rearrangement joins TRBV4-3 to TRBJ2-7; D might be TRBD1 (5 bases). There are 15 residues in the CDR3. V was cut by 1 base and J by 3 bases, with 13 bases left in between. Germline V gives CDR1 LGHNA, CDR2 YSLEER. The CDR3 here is CASSQAEGELYEQYF. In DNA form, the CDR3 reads TGCGCCAGCAGCCAAGCCGAAGGGGAACTCTACGAGCAGTACTTC.

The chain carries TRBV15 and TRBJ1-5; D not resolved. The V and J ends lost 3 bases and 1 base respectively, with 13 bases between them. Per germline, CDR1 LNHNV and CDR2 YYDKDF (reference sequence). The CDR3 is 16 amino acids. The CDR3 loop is CATSSLSGKSNQPQHF. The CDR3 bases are TGTGCCACCAGCAGTTTATCCGGGAAAAGCAATCAGCCCCAGCATTTT.

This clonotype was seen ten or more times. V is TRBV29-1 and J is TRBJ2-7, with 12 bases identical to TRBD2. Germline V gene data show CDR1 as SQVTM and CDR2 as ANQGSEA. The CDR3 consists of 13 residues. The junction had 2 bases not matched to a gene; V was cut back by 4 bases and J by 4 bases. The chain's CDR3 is CSVGLAGVYEQYF. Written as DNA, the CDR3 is TGCAGCGTTGGACTAGCGGGAGTGTACGAGCAGTACTTC.

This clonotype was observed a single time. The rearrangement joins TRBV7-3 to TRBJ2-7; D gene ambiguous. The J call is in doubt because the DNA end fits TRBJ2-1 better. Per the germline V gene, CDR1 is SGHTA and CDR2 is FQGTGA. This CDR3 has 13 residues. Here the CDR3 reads CASSPYPVNEQFF. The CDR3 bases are TGTGCCAGCAGTCCCTACCCGGTCAATGAGCAGTTCTTC.

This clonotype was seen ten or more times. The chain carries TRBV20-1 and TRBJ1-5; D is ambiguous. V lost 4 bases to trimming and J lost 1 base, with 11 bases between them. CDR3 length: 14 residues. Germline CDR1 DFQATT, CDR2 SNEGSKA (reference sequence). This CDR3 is CSATPGLSNQPQHF. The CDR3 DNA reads TGCAGTGCTACCCCCGGACTGAGCAATCAGCCCCAGCATTTT.

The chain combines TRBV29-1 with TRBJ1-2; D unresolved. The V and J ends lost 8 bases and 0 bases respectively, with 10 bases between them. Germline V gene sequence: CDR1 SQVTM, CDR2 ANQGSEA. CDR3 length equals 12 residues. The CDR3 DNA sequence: TGCAGCAGTGAAACAGCTAACTATGGCTACACCTTC. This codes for CSSETANYGYTF.

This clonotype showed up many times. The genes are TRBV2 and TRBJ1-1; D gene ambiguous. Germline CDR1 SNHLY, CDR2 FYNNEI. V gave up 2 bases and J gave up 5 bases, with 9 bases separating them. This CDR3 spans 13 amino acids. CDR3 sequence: CASSESLETEAFF. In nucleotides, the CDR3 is TGTGCCAGCAGTGAATCACTTGAAACTGAAGCTTTCTTT. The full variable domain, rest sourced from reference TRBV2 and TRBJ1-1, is EPEVTQTPSHQVTQMGQEVILRCVPISNHLYFYWYRQILGQKVEFLVSFYNNEISEKSEIFDDQFSVERPDGSNFTLKIRSTKLEDSAMYFCASSESLETEAFFGQGTRLTVV.

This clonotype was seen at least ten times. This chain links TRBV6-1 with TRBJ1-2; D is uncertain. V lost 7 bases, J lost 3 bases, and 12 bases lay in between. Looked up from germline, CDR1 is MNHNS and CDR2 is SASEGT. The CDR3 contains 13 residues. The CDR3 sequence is CASTQIEDYGYTF. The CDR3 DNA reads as TGTGCCAGCACACAGATCGAGGACTATGGCTACACCTTC.

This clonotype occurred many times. CDR3 residues: CASSLLADQFYEQYF. CDR3 bases: TGTGCCAGCAGCTTATTAGCGGATCAATTCTACGAGCAGTACTTC. The chain recombines TRBV7-2 with TRBJ2-7, with a possible D match to TRBD2 (6 bases). The germline gives CDR1 SGHTA, CDR2 FQGNSA. V was clipped by 2 bases and J by 3 bases, with 14 bases between them. The CDR3 is 15 residues long.

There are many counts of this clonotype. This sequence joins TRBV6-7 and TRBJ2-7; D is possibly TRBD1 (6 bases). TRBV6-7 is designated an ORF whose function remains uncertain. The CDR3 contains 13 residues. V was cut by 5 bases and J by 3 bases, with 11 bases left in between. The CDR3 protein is CASSGGQYYEQYF. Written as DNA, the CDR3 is TGTGCCAGCAGTGGGGGACAATACTACGAGCAGTACTTC.

For the CDR3, the DNA is TGTGCCAGCAGCTTAGGGCTCTGGTACGAGCAGTACTTC. This encodes CASSLGLWYEQYF. The V and J genes are TRBV7-9 and TRBJ2-7, with unresolved D. The ends were cut back, 1 base at V and 4 bases at J, with 8 bases in the middle. CDR1 is SEHNR and CDR2 is FQNEAQ in the germline V gene (reference sequence). The CDR3 totals 13 residues.

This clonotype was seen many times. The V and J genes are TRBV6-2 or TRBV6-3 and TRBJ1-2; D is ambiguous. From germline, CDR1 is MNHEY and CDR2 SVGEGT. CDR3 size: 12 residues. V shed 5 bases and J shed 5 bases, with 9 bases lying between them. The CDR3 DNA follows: TGTGCCAGCAGTCGTCTACCTTATGGCTACACCTTC. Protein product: CASSRLPYGYTF.

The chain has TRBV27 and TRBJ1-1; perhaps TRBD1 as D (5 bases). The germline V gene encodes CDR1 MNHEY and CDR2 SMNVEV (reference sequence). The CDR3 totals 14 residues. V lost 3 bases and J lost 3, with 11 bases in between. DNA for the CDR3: TGTGCCAGCAGTTTCGAGGGGCGCTACACTGAAGCTTTCTTT. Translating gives CASSFEGRYTEAFF.